These T cell receptor beta chains were read from a single sample in a study of tissue T cells after allogeneic stem cell transplantation. Only in-frame clones appear in the TCRdb table, and some are missing; sequencing was by immunoSEQ multiplex PCR. This sample has 7,500 to 10,000 clones, with less than 65% found just once. The source material was tissue from the jejunum, sampled at autopsy. All receptors come from a woman between 18 and 49 years old with breast cancer. Each CDR3 is given with its conserved first and last residue. D genes are given only for firm matches. Some rows mark clone size as missing; the rest say once, few, many or name a class of expanded clone.

d_call,clone_size,j_call,v_call,cdr3_nt,cdr3_aa
TRBD2,once,TRBJ2-3,TRBV24-1,TGTGCCACCAGTGCGGGGGGGGGAGGGAGCACAGATACGCAGTATTTT,CATSAGGGGSTDTQYF
NA,few,TRBJ2-7,TRBV5-4,TGTGCCAGCAGCTTGGGCTCCCGGCTCGACTACGAGCAGTACTTC,CASSLGSRLDYEQYF
NA,few,TRBJ1-5,TRBV7-2,TGTGCCAGCAGCTTTTACAGGGCTCAGCCCCAGCATTTT,CASSFYRAQPQHF
NA,NA,TRBJ2-3,TRBV15,TGTGCCACCAGCAGCCGGGGCCTAGATCCTAGCACAGATACGCAGTATTTT,CATSSRGLDPSTDTQYF
TRBD2,NA,TRBJ2-1,TRBV28,TGTGCCAGCAGTTCTTTCGGACTAGCGGTCAATGAGCAGTTCTTC,CASSSFGLAVNEQFF
TRBD2,once,TRBJ2-2,TRBV5-1,TGCGCCAGCAGCTACGGACTAGCGGGGGCCACCGGGGAGCTGTTTTTT,CASSYGLAGATGELFF
NA,once,TRBJ2-1,TRBV9,TGTGCCAGCAGCGTAAACAGGGAAACCTTACGGTACAATAAGCAGTTCTTC,CASSVNRETLRYNKQFF
NA,medium-sized,TRBJ2-7,TRBV5-3,TGTGCCAGAAGCTTGACTTTCTACGAGCAGTACTTC,CARSLTFYEQYF
NA,NA,TRBJ2-5,TRBV9,TGTGCCAGCAGCGTAGATGGGTCCGGGACCCAGTACTTC,CASSVDGSGTQYF
TRBD2,NA,TRBJ2-1,TRBV7-3,TGTGCCAGCAGCCATCTAGCGGCTAACAATGAGCAGTTCTTC,CASSHLAANNEQFF
TRBD2,few,TRBJ2-3,TRBV7-2,TGTGCCAGCAGCTCGAGCGGGGGACCCGATACGCAGTATTTT,CASSSSGGPDTQYF
NA,NA,TRBJ2-7,TRBV19,TGTGCCAGTAGTATTCGGTTTTACTACGAGCAGTACTTC,CASSIRFYYEQYF
TRBD1,NA,TRBJ1-6,TRBV7-2,TGTGCCAGCAGCTTATTACAGGGGGGTTTCTCCTATAATTCACCCCTCCACTTT,CASSLLQGGFSYNSPLHF
TRBD1,once,TRBJ1-1,TRBV15,TGTGCCACCAGCAGGTCAAGAGGGACAGGGGGCGGGCTGAACACTGAAGCTTTCTTT,CATSRSRGTGGGLNTEAFF
NA,NA,TRBJ1-1,TRBV6-5,TGTGCCAGCAGCATGACATGGGAGACTGAAGCTTTCTTT,CASSMTWETEAFF
TRBD1,NA,TRBJ2-6,TRBV19,TGTGCCAGTAGTCCACGACCGGGACAGGGGGCGGGGGCCAACGTCCTGACTTTC,CASSPRPGQGAGANVLTF
NA,NA,TRBJ2-5,TRBV6-5,TGTGCCAGCAGTTACACGCGCAGGGGGGACCAAGAGACCCAGTACTTC,CASSYTRRGDQETQYF
TRBD1,NA,TRBJ1-2,TRBV12-3/TRBV12-4,TGTGCCAGCAGTTCTGGGACAGGGGACACCTTC,CASSSGTGDTF
TRBD1,once,TRBJ1-3,TRBV10-1,TGCGCCTTAACCGGGACAGGGGGTTTGGGGGACACCATATATTTT,CALTGTGGLGDTIYF
NA,NA,TRBJ2-1,TRBV24-1,TGTGCCACCAGTGATCTTACTTACAATGAGCAGTTCTTC,CATSDLTYNEQFF
NA,NA,TRBJ2-3,TRBV19,TGTGCCAGTTACCCCATCGGGGCGATCACAGATACGCAGTATTTT,CASYPIGAITDTQYF
TRBD1,NA,TRBJ2-7,TRBV19,TGTGCCAGCAATGTCCGGGACAGGTCCTACGAGCAGTACTTC,CASNVRDRSYEQYF
TRBD1,NA,TRBJ1-2,TRBV4-3,TGCGCCAGCAGCCCCAACACAGGGGTTGGTGGCTACACCTTC,CASSPNTGVGGYTF
NA,few,TRBJ1-4,TRBV7-3,TGTGCCAGCAGCCAGGGTGAAGGTGAAAAACTGTTTTTT,CASSQGEGEKLFF
NA,few,TRBJ1-5,TRBV6-1,TGTGCCAGCAGTGAAAGCAGGGAAGGAGATCAGCCCCAGCATTTT,CASSESREGDQPQHF
NA,few,TRBJ1-5,TRBV19,TGTGCCAGTAGATTTAGTTCAGAGCCCCAGCATTTT,CASRFSSEPQHF
NA,NA,TRBJ1-6,TRBV21-1,TGTGCCAGCAGCAAAGTGGAGCCCTGGAGCTCCTATAATTCACCCCTCCACTTT,CASSKVEPWSSYNSPLHF
NA,NA,TRBJ1-1,TRBV3-1/TRBV3-2,TGTGCCAGCGGAGTATGGACAGCTATGAACACTGAAGCTTTCTTT,CASGVWTAMNTEAFF
NA,NA,TRBJ2-5,TRBV6-2/TRBV6-3,TGTGCCAGCAGTTACACAAAGGGTCAAGAGACCCAGTACTTC,CASSYTKGQETQYF
NA,NA,TRBJ2-5,TRBV19,TGTGCCAGTTCCCCTGGGGGCCAAGAGACCCAGTACTTC,CASSPGGQETQYF